Below, one T cell receptor beta chain is given with its context. The antigen is not known. Clones were read by immunoSEQ multiplex PCR, and TCRdb kept only the in-frame ones, dropping some. The sample yields fewer than 2.5 million clones, 93% seen once. CD45RA+ naive and CD45RA-negative memory subsets were separated from CD4+ cells. The data originate from a study of shared clonotypes between healthy human individuals. Study-level background: Donors, aged 18 to 49, were two women and a few men.

CDR1 is MDHEN, CDR2 SYDVKM, per germline. The CDR3 spans 14 residues. Trimming pared 5 bases from V and 7 bases from J, leaving 14 bases between. Study conclusions and caveats: Few donors limited the genetic and exposure-history diversity represented.

V usage is TRBV28 and J usage is TRBJ2-2, with D tentatively TRBD1 (5 bases). Sample: naive CD4+ T cells from PBMCs. Noted subset: CD45RA+ positively selected. The sequence was collected from a man aged 18 to 29 in good health. Some clones in this sample may be carry-over from other donors' samples. The CDR3 nucleotides read TGTGCCAGCAGTCCACCGTCAGGGATCGGGGAGCTGTTTTTT. Amino acids: CASSPPSGIGELFF.